Listed here are 14 T cell receptor beta chains from one sample, sequenced in a study of identical twins. TCRdb independently ran MiXCR on the 5' RACE reads; one entry per CDR3 protein. Among 350,000 to 450,000 distinct CDR3 sequences listed, under 20% were seen once. Sequenced input: naive T cells sorted from blood. These receptors originate from a man between 45 and 60 years old in good health.

The chain uses TRBV4-2 and TRBJ1-1; tentative D call: TRBD1 (6 bases). V was cut by 1 base and J by 5 bases, with 11 bases left in between. CDR1 and CDR2 (germline): LGHNA, YNFKEQ. The length of the CDR3 is 14 residues. CDR3 sequence (DNA): TGTGCCAGCAGCCAAGTTCAGGGGCGGACTGAAGCTTTCTTT. This sequence encodes CASSQVQGRTEAFF.

This rearrangement joins TRBV28 to TRBJ2-7; D not resolved. The V end lost 5 bases, the J end lost 7 bases, and 12 bases lay between the germline ends. The germline V gene encodes CDR1 MDHEN and CDR2 SYDVKM. The CDR3 covers 12 residues. CDR3 loop: CASSQQGGEQYF. The CDR3 nucleotides read TGTGCCAGCAGTCAGCAAGGTGGGGAGCAGTACTTC.

The rearrangement uses TRBV5-4 and TRBJ2-5; 7 nucleotides agree with TRBD1. Germline CDR1 reads SGHNT; CDR2 reads YYREEE (reference sequence). The CDR3 consists of 15 residues. V was clipped by 5 bases and J by 2 bases; unmatched bases: 9. The CDR3 reads CASRQSTGAQETQYF. DNA of the CDR3: TGTGCCAGCAGGCAGAGTACAGGGGCGCAAGAGACCCAGTACTTC.

This clonotype occurred many times. The V gene is TRBV24-1, the J gene TRBJ2-1, with 11 bases aligning to TRBD2. CDR1 and CDR2 (germline): KGHDR, SFDVKD. V was pared by 4 bases and J by 10 bases, with 8 bases of the junction left unmatched. There are 15 residues in the CDR3. The CDR3 coding sequence is TGTGCCACCAGTGAAAGTAGCGGGGGGGCCCAAGAGCAGTTCTTC. This sequence encodes CATSESSGGAQEQFF.

This clonotype was seen at least ten times. This chain links TRBV6-7 with TRBJ2-2; a possible D gene is TRBD1 (6 bases). TRBV6-7 carries the ORF label, with uncertain function. V gave up 0 bases and J gave up 6 bases, with 20 bases separating them. CDR3 length: 18 amino acids. This chain's CDR3 is CASSYSKDRTRWAGELFF. The CDR3, as DNA: TGTGCCAGCAGTTACTCGAAAGACAGGACCCGATGGGCCGGGGAGCTGTTTTTT.

This clonotype appeared many times. V gene TRBV15 combines with J gene TRBJ1-5; D gene ambiguous. Trimming cost V 0 bases and J 0 bases, with 3 bases left between them. CDR1 and CDR2 (germline): LNHNV, YYDKDF (reference sequence). This CDR3 region has 14 residues. CDR3 nucleotides: TGTGCCACCAGCAGAGATAATAGCAATCAGCCCCAGCATTTT. Protein product: CATSRDNSNQPQHF.

The chain employs TRBV20-1 and TRBJ2-1; TRBD2 agrees at 10 bases. The CDR3 contains 16 residues. In germline, CDR1 is DFQATT, CDR2 SNEGSKA (reference sequence). V was pared by 4 bases and J by 6 bases, with 12 bases of the junction left unmatched. The CDR3 sequence: CSATIVLAGNTNEQFF. DNA of the CDR3: TGCAGTGCTACCATAGTACTAGCGGGGAATACCAATGAGCAGTTCTTC.

In nucleotides, the CDR3 is TGCAGTGCTCGCGAGACAAACTATGGCTACACCTTC. Translated, it gives CSARETNYGYTF. The V gene is TRBV20-1, the J gene TRBJ1-2; D is unresolved. CDR1 is DFQATT and CDR2 is SNEGSKA in the germline V gene (reference sequence). The CDR3 runs to 12 residues. Trimming left V 5 bases short and J 2 bases short, with 9 bases between.

The V call is TRBV7-2, the J call TRBJ2-1, with D hard to call. CDR3 length: 11 residues. The V end was cut by 5 bases, the J end by 12 bases, with 11 bases between. CDR1 is SGHTA and CDR2 is FQGNSA in the germline V gene. CDR3 protein: CASSPLNMQFF. The CDR3 DNA reads as TGTGCCAGCAGCCCTCTTAACATGCAGTTCTTC.

This clonotype was observed at least ten times. The chain has TRBV29-1 and TRBJ2-7, with D perhaps matching TRBD1 (6 bases). The CDR3 length is 13 residues. V was clipped by 4 bases and J by 2 bases, with 12 bases between them. The germline CDR1 and CDR2 sequences are SQVTM and ANQGSEA. The CDR3 sequence: CSVAGTLTYEQYF. CDR3 nucleotides: TGCAGCGTTGCCGGGACACTGACCTACGAGCAGTACTTC.

This clonotype has only a few counts. CDR3 region: CASSITSGDYYEQYF. Written as DNA, the CDR3 is TGTGCCAGCAGCATTACTAGCGGGGACTACTACGAGCAGTACTTC. The chain couples TRBV7-2 to TRBJ2-7; 10 nucleotides match TRBD2. The CDR3 runs to 15 residues. The V gene's germline CDR1 is SGHTA and CDR2 FQGNSA. The V segment lost 5 bases and the J segment 3 bases; nucleotides outside the gene matches: 7.

This chain links TRBV5-1 with TRBJ2-4; TRBD1 aligns across 12 bases. Germline V gene lookup returns CDR1 SGHRS and CDR2 YFSETQ. This CDR3 is built from 14 residues. V trimming: 4 bases; J trimming: 8 bases; junction bases outside the gene matches: 4. The CDR3 sequence is CASSAGQGADIQYF. The CDR3, as DNA: TGCGCCAGCAGCGCGGGACAGGGGGCGGACATTCAGTACTTC. Full variable domain (rest looked up from reference TRBV5-1 and TRBJ2-4): KAGVTQTPRYLIKTRGQQVTLSCSPISGHRSVSWYQQTPGQGLQFLFEYFSETQRNKGNFPGRFSGRQFSNSRSEMNVSTLELGDSALYLCASSAGQGADIQYFGAGTRLSVL.

Only a few counts were recorded for this clonotype. J is TRBJ1-2 and V is TRBV19; 7 bases map to TRBD1. CDR3 length: 13 amino acids. The ends lost 8 bases at V and 5 bases at J; junction bases unmatched: 8. Germline-derived CDR1 and CDR2 are LNHDA and SQIVND (reference sequence). The CDR3 DNA reads as TGTGCCAGTGAGAGACAGGGATCGTATGGCTACACCTTC. Amino acid sequence: CASERQGSYGYTF.

This chain connects TRBV6-5 to TRBJ2-7; D may be TRBD2 (6 bases). Per germline, CDR1 MNHEY and CDR2 SVGAGI. This CDR3 region has 14 residues. Trimming took off 2 bases at V and 6 bases at J, with 14 bases between the two ends. CDR3 DNA: TGTGCCAGCAGTTACCAGAGCGGGCCGGGCGAGCAGTACTTC. This codes for CASSYQSGPGEQYF.